The 26 T cell receptor beta chains below were found in one sample sequenced in a study of blood T cell repertoires in COVID-19. TCRdb keeps only in-frame clones here, not all; method: immunoSEQ multiplex PCR. The data show approximately 250,000 clones, about 90% seen once. Sequenced sample: peripheral blood. The receptors were gathered from a man aged 25 to 45 with COVID-19, enrolled during active disease.

This clone was seen only a few times. This chain links TRBV7-9 with TRBJ1-2; D perhaps matches TRBD1 (5 bases). This CDR3 spans 14 amino acids. The germline V and J ends were trimmed by 1 base and 0 bases, with 6 bases remaining between them. Germline V gene lookup returns CDR1 SEHNR and CDR2 FQNEAQ (reference sequence). This CDR3 is CASSLGQPNYGYTF. Here the CDR3 DNA reads TGTGCCAGCAGCTTAGGACAGCCTAACTATGGCTACACCTTC.

CDR3 nucleotides: TGCGCCAGCAGAGTTTCCGGGACTAGCGGGGTTAACTACAATGAGCAGTTCTTC. This encodes CASRVSGTSGVNYNEQFF. J is TRBJ2-1 and V is TRBV5-1, with 13 bases fitting TRBD2. Germline V gives CDR1 SGHRS, CDR2 YFSETQ. This CDR3 has 18 amino acids. V gave up 5 bases and J gave up 3 bases; unmatched junction bases: 11. Looking up the rest from reference TRBV5-1 and TRBJ2-1 gives the full variable domain: KAGVTQTPRYLIKTRGQQVTLSCSPISGHRSVSWYQQTPGQGLQFLFEYFSETQRNKGNFPGRFSGRQFSNSRSEMNVSTLELGDSALYLCASRVSGTSGVNYNEQFFGPGTRLTVL.

This chain links TRBV30 with TRBJ2-1; a possible D gene is TRBD2 (5 bases). Germline V gives CDR1 GTSNPN, CDR2 SVGIG (reference sequence). The CDR3 is 12 residues long. CDR3: CASDFSYNEQFF. CDR3 coding DNA: TGTGCTTCGGACTTCTCCTACAATGAGCAGTTCTTC.

This clone has a handful of counts. The V call is TRBV2, the J call TRBJ1-6; D uncertain. Per the germline V gene, CDR1 is SNHLY and CDR2 is FYNNEI. V gave up 4 bases and J gave up 6 bases, with 10 bases separating them. The CDR3 spans 14 residues. CDR3 sequence reads: CASSVRYANSPLHF. CDR3 nucleotides: TGTGCCAGCAGTGTCCGGTACGCTAATTCACCCCTCCACTTT.

As to this clone: The same CDR3 arises from other DNA sequences in this sample as well. The genes are TRBV5-4 and TRBJ1-2; 8 bases map to TRBD1. V was clipped by 4 bases and J by 3 bases; unmatched bases: 5. Per germline, CDR1 SGHNT and CDR2 YYREEE (reference sequence). The CDR3 spans 14 residues. CDR3 bases: TGTGCCAGCAGCCTGGGGACAGGCGACTATGGCTACACCTTC. It encodes CASSLGTGDYGYTF.

CDR3 residues: CASSLVGASNYGYTF. CDR3 bases: TGTGCCAGCAGCCTGGTTGGGGCTTCCAACTATGGCTACACCTTC. The chain couples TRBV5-5 to TRBJ1-2, with a possible D match to TRBD1 (5 bases). The germline V and J ends were trimmed by 4 bases and 2 bases, with 15 bases remaining between them. Germline CDR1 and CDR2: SGHKS and YYEKEE (reference sequence). CDR3 size: 15 residues.

The J gene is TRBJ1-1, the V gene TRBV19; TRBD1 matches at 10 bases. CDR3 length: 15 residues. J lost 12 bases, V lost 4 bases, and 14 bases had no gene match. From germline, CDR1 is LNHDA and CDR2 SQIVND (reference sequence). CDR3 protein: CASSTYPGTGVLTFF. The DNA for the CDR3 is TGTGCCAGTAGTACTTACCCCGGGACAGGGGTTTTGACTTTCTTT.

This clone was seen a single time. The chain links TRBV5-1 to TRBJ2-7; TRBD2 matches at 8 bases. CDR3 length: 13 residues. V shed 1 base, J shed 3 bases, and the junction held 0 bases outside the gene matches. The germline gives CDR1 SGHRS, CDR2 YFSETQ. In nucleotides, the CDR3 is TGCGCCAGCAGCTTGACTAGCGGCTACGAGCAGTACTTC. This codes for CASSLTSGYEQYF.

The DNA for the CDR3 is TGTGCCCTTAGTGAGGCCGGGGAAGGGTATGGCGGCTACACCTTC. It codes for CALSEAGEGYGGYTF. This chain links TRBV6-5 with TRBJ1-2; D is uncertain. Trimming cost V 11 bases and J 8 bases, with 27 bases left between them. There are 15 residues in the CDR3. The germline V gene encodes CDR1 MNHEY and CDR2 SVGAGI.

This chain links TRBV18 with TRBJ1-1; D perhaps matches TRBD1 (6 bases). The V gene lost 5 bases and the J gene lost 3 bases, with 10 bases spanning the gap. The CDR3 length is 13 residues. CDR1 and CDR2 from the germline V gene are KGHSH and LQKENI. The CDR3 DNA sequence: TGTGCCAGCTCAAAAGGGGGGGACACTGAAGCTTTCTTT. Its translation is CASSKGGDTEAFF.

The chain links TRBV5-1 to TRBJ2-3, with D maybe TRBD2 (6 bases). CDR3 length: 16 amino acids. Germline lookup yields CDR1 SGHRS and CDR2 YFSETQ. The V gene lost 0 bases and the J gene lost 4 bases, with 15 bases spanning the gap. CDR3: CASSLGTSSIADTQYF. CDR3 nucleotides: TGCGCCAGCAGCTTGGGAACTAGCAGTATCGCAGATACGCAGTATTTT.

The CDR3 region has the DNA TGTGCCAGTCGTTCAAGGACAGGGAAAACGGGCACCGGGGAGCTGTTTTTT. This encodes CASRSRTGKTGTGELFF. The J gene is TRBJ2-2, the V gene TRBV19; 8 bases map to TRBD1. Germline loops: CDR1 LNHDA, CDR2 SQIVND (reference sequence). CDR3 length equals 17 residues. The V segment lost 8 bases and the J segment 4 bases; nucleotides outside the gene matches: 15.

The rearrangement joins TRBV2 to TRBJ1-2; D is perhaps TRBD1 (6 bases). V gave up 6 bases and J gave up 4 bases, with 18 bases separating them. The CDR3 is 15 residues long. Germline-derived CDR1 and CDR2 are SNHLY and FYNNEI. The CDR3 bases are TGTGCCAGCAGCGTCGGCTGGGGGCGGTTCTATGGCTACACCTTC. Its translation: CASSVGWGRFYGYTF.

This clone was seen a single time. CDR3 in amino acids: CASSPGSAGTQYF. CDR3 DNA sequence: TGTGCCAGCAGCCCCGGAAGTGCGGGTACGCAGTATTTT. The V call is TRBV3-1 (or the pseudogene TRBV3-2), the J call TRBJ2-3; TRBD2 is a possible D gene (5 bases). Germline V gene data show CDR1 as LGHDT and CDR2 as YNNKEL (reference sequence). This CDR3 comprises 13 residues. V gave up 4 bases and J gave up 8 bases, with 13 bases separating them.

This sequence joins TRBV3-1 (or the pseudogene TRBV3-2) and TRBJ1-2, with 7 nucleotides matching TRBD1. Germline assignment: CDR1 LGHDT and CDR2 YNNKEL (reference sequence). The CDR3 covers 14 residues. V lost 5 bases, J lost 4 bases, and 7 bases stayed unmatched. For the CDR3, the DNA is TGTGCCAGCAGCACCAGGGACAGTGGCTATGGCTACACCTTC. Encoded protein: CASSTRDSGYGYTF.

V is TRBV6-5 and J is TRBJ1-2, with TRBD1 as a possible D gene (5 bases). V was cut by 0 bases and J by 5 bases, with 16 bases left in between. This CDR3 is built from 16 residues. The germline CDR1 and CDR2 sequences are MNHEY and SVGAGI. In nucleotides, the CDR3 is TGTGCCAGCAGTTACTCCTCCCCGGGGGTAGGATATGGCTACACCTTC. Its translation is CASSYSSPGVGYGYTF.

The V and J genes are TRBV5-1 and TRBJ1-4; TRBD1 might be the D (6 bases). The V end lost 3 bases, the J end lost 5 bases, and 14 bases lay between the germline ends. The CDR3 covers 15 residues. Germline loops: CDR1 SGHRS, CDR2 YFSETQ. The CDR3 coding sequence is TGCGCCAGCAGCTGGTTGGGGGACACCAATGAAAAACTGTTTTTT. It encodes CASSWLGDTNEKLFF.

The chain links TRBV6-1 to TRBJ1-1; 7 nucleotides match TRBD1. This CDR3 is built from 15 residues. Germline V gives CDR1 MNHNS, CDR2 SASEGT. V dropped 2 bases and J dropped 0; count of bases not matched to a gene: 3. The DNA of the CDR3 is TGTGCCAGCAGTGAATGGGGACAGATGAACACTGAAGCTTTCTTT. Encoded protein: CASSEWGQMNTEAFF.

The gene calls are TRBV19 and TRBJ1-1; no clear D. Trimming took off 3 bases at V and 0 bases at J, with 14 bases between the two ends. Looked up from germline, CDR1 is LNHDA and CDR2 is SQIVND (reference sequence). CDR3 size: 16 residues. The CDR3 DNA reads TGTGCCAGTAGTATGCCGTGGGGAGGGATGAACACTGAAGCTTTCTTT. Amino acids: CASSMPWGGMNTEAFF.

The CDR3 nucleotides read TGTGCCAGCAGCGTAGGTTCAGGGATGAACACTGAAGCTTTCTTT. Translating it yields CASSVGSGMNTEAFF. The chain joins TRBV9 to TRBJ1-1; maybe TRBD1 (5 bases). V lost 0 bases, J lost 0 bases, and 9 bases lay in between. The CDR3 sequence is 15 residues long. The V gene's germline CDR1 is SGDLS and CDR2 YYNGEE.

The rearrangement uses TRBV6-1 and TRBJ2-6; D not certain. The germline gives CDR1 MNHNS, CDR2 SASEGT. V dropped 2 bases and J dropped 0 bases, with 5 bases sitting between them. This CDR3 comprises 15 residues. For the CDR3, the DNA is TGTGCCAGCAGTGAATTCCTCTCTGGGGCCAACGTCCTGACTTTC. Its translation: CASSEFLSGANVLTF.

The rearrangement links TRBV14 to TRBJ1-1, with D unresolved. Trimming cost V 0 bases and J 11 bases, with 16 bases left between them. Germline CDR1 SGHDN, CDR2 FVKESK. The CDR3 contains 14 residues. The CDR3 sequence: CASSQEGVVRGAFF. Written as DNA, the CDR3 is TGTGCCAGCAGCCAAGAAGGAGTAGTCCGTGGGGCTTTCTTT.

The gene calls are TRBV30 and TRBJ1-2; D is ambiguous. CDR1 and CDR2 (germline): GTSNPN, SVGIG (reference sequence). The CDR3 is 14 residues long. Deletions cut 3 bases from V and 1 base from J, with 12 bases between. Here the CDR3 DNA reads TGTGCCTGGAGCCAAGGAGGGCTTAACTATGGCTACACCTTC. Its protein is CAWSQGGLNYGYTF.

This clone was observed a single time. The V and J genes are TRBV7-9 and TRBJ1-1; possible D gene TRBD1, 6 bases. CDR1 and CDR2 (germline): SEHNR, FQNEAQ (reference sequence). V lost 5 bases to trimming and J lost 2 bases, with 21 bases between them. The CDR3 covers 17 residues. The CDR3 is CASSRAPDWTANTEAFF. The CDR3 nucleotides read TGTGCCAGCAGCCGGGCACCAGACTGGACAGCTAACACTGAAGCTTTCTTT. Full variable domain (missing parts from reference TRBV7-9 and TRBJ1-1): DTGVSQNPRHKITKRGQNVTFRCDPISEHNRLYWYRQTLGQGPEFLTYFQNEAQLEKSRLLSDRFSAERPKGSFSTLEIQRTEQGDSAMYLCASSRAPDWTANTEAFFGQGTRLTVV.

This clone occurred once. The CDR3 protein is CSVGQIMNTEAFF. The CDR3 coding sequence is TGCAGCGTTGGACAGATTATGAACACTGAAGCTTTCTTT. The genes are TRBV29-1 and TRBJ1-1, with D possibly being TRBD1 (5 bases). The CDR3 is made up of 13 amino acids. V was pared by 4 bases and J by 0 bases, with 9 bases between. Germline CDR1 and CDR2: SQVTM and ANQGSEA.

The chain is built from TRBV5-1 and TRBJ2-6, with D perhaps TRBD1 (6 bases). Germline-derived CDR1 and CDR2 are SGHRS and YFSETQ. The CDR3 contains 16 residues. V gave up 4 bases and J gave up 0 bases, with 11 bases separating them. This chain's CDR3 is CASSPKDSSGANVLTF. As DNA, the CDR3 is TGCGCCAGCAGCCCAAAGGACAGCTCTGGGGCCAACGTCCTGACTTTC.